The 19 T cell receptor beta chains given below trace back to one sample, sequenced in a study of cytotoxic CD8 clonotypes in ibrutinib-treated CLL (dated by TCRdb to 2020 to 2023). Taken with the paper, the label for time point translates to: less than 30 months on ibrutinib. Libraries were constructed by the immunoSEQ multiplex PCR assay. This immuneACCESS table, as held by TCRdb, lists in-frame sequences with V and J called but not all clones. Of the missing ones, under half trace to an unresolved V gene in checked studies; the others have no known cause. The sample table contains over 150,000 clones; only one count was recorded for 55% to 85% of them. The ten largest clones take up over 10% of the sample. The sample in question was PBMCs, obtained after 24 months of ibrutinib treatment. The source is a human donor with chronic lymphocytic leukemia.

The chain couples TRBV15 to TRBJ2-7, with a possible D match to TRBD1 (5 bases). Trimming took off 1 base at V and 3 bases at J, with 10 bases between the two ends. The germline V gene encodes CDR1 LNHNV and CDR2 YYDKDF (reference sequence). The CDR3 has 14 residues. CDR3 protein: CATSRAQGYYEQYF. The DNA of the CDR3 is TGTGCCACCAGCAGAGCTCAGGGCTACTACGAGCAGTACTTC.

This clone came up a few times. This sequence joins TRBV19 and TRBJ1-4, with 11 bases lining up with TRBD1. CDR1 and CDR2 (germline): LNHDA, SQIVND (reference sequence). The CDR3 extends over 15 amino acids. V gave up 3 bases and J gave up 10 bases; unmatched junction bases: 7. This CDR3 is CASSMDGQGAAKLFF. The CDR3 DNA reads TGTGCCAGTAGTATGGATGGACAGGGGGCAGCAAAACTGTTTTTT.

The J gene is TRBJ2-7, the V gene TRBV7-2, with D possibly TRBD1 on 6 matching bases. Germline V gene lookup returns CDR1 SGHTA and CDR2 FQGNSA. This CDR3 comprises 14 residues. The ends were cut back, 3 bases at V and 4 bases at J, with 13 bases in the middle. The CDR3 region is CASSFGQPRYEQYF. The CDR3 DNA follows: TGTGCCAGCAGCTTCGGACAGCCGAGGTACGAGCAGTACTTC.

The gene calls are TRBV7-6 and TRBJ2-3; maybe TRBD1 (6 bases). The germline V gene encodes CDR1 SGHVS and CDR2 FNYEAQ. The CDR3 is made up of 15 amino acids. The V gene lost 5 bases and the J gene lost 0 bases, with 12 bases spanning the gap. The CDR3 here is CASSLSGTSTDTQYF. The CDR3 bases are TGTGCCAGCAGCCTGTCCGGGACAAGCACAGATACGCAGTATTTT.

This clone was seen a handful of times. This chain uses TRBV2 with TRBJ2-5; 11 bases map to TRBD2. J gave up 4 bases and V 7 bases, and 2 bases lay outside the gene matches. CDR1 and CDR2 (germline): SNHLY, FYNNEI. The CDR3 covers 13 residues. The CDR3 nucleotides are TGTGCCAGCACCGGACTAGCGGGAGAGACCCAGTACTTC. Translating it yields CASTGLAGETQYF.

V gene TRBV7-3 combines with J gene TRBJ1-5; D is unresolved. The V gene lost 4 bases and the J gene lost 10 bases, with 2 bases spanning the gap. Germline V gene sequence: CDR1 SGHTA, CDR2 FQGTGA. The CDR3 is 9 residues long. The CDR3 protein is CASSSPQHF. In nucleotides, the CDR3 is TGTGCCAGCAGCTCCCCCCAGCATTTT.

This clone came up once. CDR3 nucleotides: TGCGCCAGCAGCTTGGATGCGACAGGGTACACCGGGGAGCTGTTTTTT. Its protein is CASSLDATGYTGELFF. V gene TRBV5-1 combines with J gene TRBJ2-2; 7 bases line up with TRBD1. There are 16 residues in the CDR3. V shed 0 bases and J 3 bases; nucleotides not matched to a gene: 5. Germline V gene lookup returns CDR1 SGHRS and CDR2 YFSETQ.

The V call is TRBV2, the J call TRBJ1-5; possibly TRBD1 for D (5 bases). CDR1 SNHLY and CDR2 FYNNEI come from the germline V gene. The CDR3 totals 14 residues. Trimming pared 5 bases from V and 7 bases from J, leaving 15 bases between. CDR3 bases: TGTGCCAGCAGTAGGGGAGGGGAAGGCCAGCCCCAGCATTTT. Protein: CASSRGGEGQPQHF.

V is TRBV19 and J is TRBJ1-5, with D possibly TRBD1 on 6 matching bases. The CDR3 is 15 residues long. CDR1 is LNHDA and CDR2 is SQIVND in the germline V gene (reference sequence). Trimming took off 4 bases at V and 11 bases at J, with 21 bases between the two ends. CDR3 nucleotide sequence: TGTGCCAGTAGTACCCTTCCCGACAGGCGATCGACCCAGCATTTT. Its protein is CASSTLPDRRSTQHF.

The CDR3 is CASSPLGGQVDEKLFF. The CDR3 DNA follows: TGCGCCAGCAGCCCCCTTGGAGGACAGGTGGATGAAAAACTGTTTTTT. The chain is built from TRBV4-3 and TRBJ1-4; 7 nucleotides align to TRBD1. J gave up 6 bases and V 4 bases, and 11 bases lay outside the gene matches. This CDR3 comprises 16 residues. CDR1 and CDR2 (germline): LGHNA, YSLEER.

The chain joins TRBV27 to TRBJ1-2, with D possibly TRBD1 on 6 matching bases. The CDR3 sequence is 15 residues long. V gave up 3 bases and J gave up 8 bases, with 19 bases separating them. Germline V gene data show CDR1 as MNHEY and CDR2 as SMNVEV (reference sequence). Here the CDR3 DNA reads TGTGCCAGCAGTTTCAGGGTAGGGGGAGAGTACGGCTACACCTTC. Protein product: CASSFRVGGEYGYTF.

This chain connects TRBV21-1 to TRBJ2-6; TRBD2 is the table's D call and was not checked against the DNA. TRBV21-1 is marked as a pseudogene. The CDR3 extends over 18 amino acids. The CDR3 DNA reads TGTGCCAGCAGCAGAATCCCGGGAGTCCACTCTGGGGCCAACGTCCTGACTTTC. This translates into CASSRIPGVHSGANVLTF.

This chain links TRBV4-1 with TRBJ2-7; D might be TRBD1 (6 bases). There are 15 residues in the CDR3. CDR1 and CDR2 from the germline V gene are MGHRA and YSYEKL. V lost 0 bases to trimming and J lost 5 bases, with 14 bases between them. The CDR3 DNA reads TGCGCCAGCAGCCAAGACAGCCGGGACATTGACGAGCAGTACTTC. This codes for CASSQDSRDIDEQYF.

The J gene is TRBJ1-2, the V gene TRBV7-9; D possibly corresponds to TRBD1 (6 bases). V was cut by 5 bases and J by 6 bases, with 16 bases left in between. Germline V gene lookup returns CDR1 SEHNR and CDR2 FQNEAQ (reference sequence). CDR3 length: 14 residues. The CDR3, as DNA: TGTGCCAGCAGCCAAAGACAGGTCTTGGATGGCTACACCTTC. Residues: CASSQRQVLDGYTF.

The rearrangement uses TRBV5-1 and TRBJ2-3; 11 bases are shared with TRBD2. V shed 1 base and J 4 bases; nucleotides not matched to a gene: 8. Germline CDR1 SGHRS, CDR2 YFSETQ. The CDR3 loop spans 17 amino acids. CDR3 region: CASSLRLAGGSPDTQYF. The CDR3 DNA is TGCGCCAGCAGCTTGCGTCTAGCGGGAGGATCCCCAGATACGCAGTATTTT.

The J gene is TRBJ2-7, the V gene TRBV7-6; tentatively, D is TRBD1 or TRBD2 (7 bases each). Per the germline V gene, CDR1 is SGHVS and CDR2 is FNYEAQ. V dropped 1 base and J dropped 3 bases, with 19 bases sitting between them. The CDR3 spans 17 residues. The CDR3 DNA reads TGTGCCAGCAGCTTAGGACAGGGAGGGATTTGGGACTACGAGCAGTACTTC. Its protein product is CASSLGQGGIWDYEQYF. The full variable domain, completed using reference TRBV7-6 and TRBJ2-7, is GAGVSQSPRYKVTKRGQDVALRCDPISGHVSLYWYRQALGQGPEFLTYFNYEAQQDKSGLPNDRFSAERPEGSISTLTIQRTEQRDSAMYRCASSLGQGGIWDYEQYFGPGTRLTVT.

CDR3 DNA sequence: TGCGCCAGCAGCCATTCTCGGGTCTATGGCTACACCTTC. It is translated as CASSHSRVYGYTF. This chain uses TRBV4-3 with TRBJ1-2, with unresolved D. The CDR3 consists of 13 residues. Germline CDR1 LGHNA, CDR2 YSLEER. Trimming removed 3 bases at V and 4 bases at J, with 9 bases between.

The sample holds many counts of this clone. This chain joins TRBV4-3 and TRBJ2-7; 10 nucleotides agree with TRBD1. The trim removed 0 bases at V and 2 bases at J, leaving 4 bases unmatched. CDR3 size: 16 residues. Germline V lookup: CDR1 LGHNA, CDR2 YSLEER. The CDR3 nucleotides read TGCGCCAGCAGCCAAGATAAGGGACAGGGGACCTACGAGCAGTACTTC. It specifies CASSQDKGQGTYEQYF.

The V call is TRBV7-3, the J call TRBJ2-3; TRBD2 might be the D (5 bases). CDR3 length equals 14 residues. Trimming stripped 0 bases from V and 1 base from J, with 5 bases between. Germline values: CDR1 SGHTA, CDR2 FQGTGA. In nucleotides, the CDR3 is TGTGCCAGCAGCTTAACTAGCGGCACAGATACGCAGTATTTT. It codes for CASSLTSGTDTQYF. Complete variable domain (other parts from reference TRBV7-3 and TRBJ2-3): GAGVSQTPSNKVTEKGKYVELRCDPISGHTALYWYRQSLGQGPEFLIYFQGTGAADDSGLPNDRFFAVRPEGSVSTLKIQRTERGDSAVYLCASSLTSGTDTQYFGPGTRLTVL.